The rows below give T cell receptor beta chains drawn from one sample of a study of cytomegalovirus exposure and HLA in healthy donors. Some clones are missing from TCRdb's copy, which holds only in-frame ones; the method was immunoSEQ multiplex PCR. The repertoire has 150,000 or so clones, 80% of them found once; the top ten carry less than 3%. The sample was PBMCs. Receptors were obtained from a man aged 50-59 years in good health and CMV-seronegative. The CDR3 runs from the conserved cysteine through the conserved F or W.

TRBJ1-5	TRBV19	CASSTIHRGLGNQPQHF
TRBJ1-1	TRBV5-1	CASSLRARDRAGTEAFF
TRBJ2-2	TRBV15	CATTQGAAGELFF
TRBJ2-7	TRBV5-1	CASSPRGSGHSYEQYF
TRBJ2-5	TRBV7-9	CSSSLRGETQYF
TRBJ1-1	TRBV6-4	CASSADRGSGTEAFF
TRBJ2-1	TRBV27	CASSRAGLINEQFF
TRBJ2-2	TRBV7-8	CASSPKLSGLANTGELFF
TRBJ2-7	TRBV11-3	CASSLAGQRSYEQYF
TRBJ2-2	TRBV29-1	CSVAGSAGAGELFF
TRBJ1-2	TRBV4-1	CASSQGGHSGGYTF
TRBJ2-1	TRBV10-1	CASSDFSSGNNEQFF
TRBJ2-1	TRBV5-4	CASSPAGQTYNEQFF
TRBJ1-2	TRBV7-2	CASSLGSGGDGYTF
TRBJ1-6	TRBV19	CASRLQGAYNSPLHF
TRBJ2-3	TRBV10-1	CASSEGIAVTDTQYF
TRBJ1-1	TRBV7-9	CASSFRGVSTEAFF
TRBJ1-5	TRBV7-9	CASSLVLIEPQHF
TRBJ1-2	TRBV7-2	CASRRQANYGYTF
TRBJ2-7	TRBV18	CASSPGLGGSEQYF
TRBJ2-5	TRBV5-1	CASSLVGGRMETQYF
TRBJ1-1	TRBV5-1	CASSPEEGSNTEAFF
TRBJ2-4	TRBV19	CAARSGIGNIQYF
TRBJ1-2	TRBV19	CASSYRAPGTGVGYTF
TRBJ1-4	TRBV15	CATSRDQGSGEKLFF
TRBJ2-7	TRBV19	CASSPLAGPGLYEQYF
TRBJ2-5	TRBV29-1	CSVGPPRETQYF
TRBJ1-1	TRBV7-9	CASSRDLRGGIGTEAFF
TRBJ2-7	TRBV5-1	CASSLVTSGSYEQYF
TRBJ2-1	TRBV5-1	CASSVAGSSYNEQFF
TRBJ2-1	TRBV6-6	CASSYALAGALHEQFF
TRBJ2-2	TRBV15	CATAGTVANTGELFF
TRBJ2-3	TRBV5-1	CASSLGQGPQTDTQYF
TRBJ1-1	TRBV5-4	CASSWGQTNTEAFF
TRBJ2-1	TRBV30	CAWSPPGLAGFNEQFF
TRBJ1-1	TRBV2	CARTNTGSGTEAFF
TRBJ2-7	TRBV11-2	CASSFGTSSYEQYF
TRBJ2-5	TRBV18	CASSPRQQETQYF
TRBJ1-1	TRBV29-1	CSIGGQTNTEAFF
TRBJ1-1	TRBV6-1	CASSTAGGAFTEAFF
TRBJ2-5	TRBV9	CASSLNAETQYF
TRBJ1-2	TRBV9	CASSLQGRGYTF
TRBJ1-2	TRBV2	CASSEVGGGRGSNYGYTF
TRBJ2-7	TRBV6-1	CASSGQTGGPYEQYF
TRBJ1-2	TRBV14	CASSQDGGYTF
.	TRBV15	CATSSSDSYEQYF
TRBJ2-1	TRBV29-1	CSLGLAGAGEQFF
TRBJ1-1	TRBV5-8	CASSLTGPMNTEAFF
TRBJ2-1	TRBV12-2	CASRPGGGASGEQFF
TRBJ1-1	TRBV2	CASSTSGTRNTEAFF
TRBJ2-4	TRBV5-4	CASSLVVTGVAKNIQYF
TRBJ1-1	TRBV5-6	CASSLGRTEAFF